The source of this T cell receptor beta chain is a study of cytomegalovirus exposure and HLA in healthy donors. Study conclusions and caveats: Reports indicated that the classifier achieved high specificity and sensitivity in diagnosing cytomegalovirus status. Cytomegalovirus association was assigned to more than 150 TCR beta chains. In a later analysis, TCR beta V- and J-gene trimming showed a link to a missense DCLRE1C variant.

As for this clone: The antigen is unknown.

60 Vbeta and 13 Jbeta primers were used in PCR. Measured with immunoSEQ multiplex PCR; TCRdb has only the in-frame clones, and not every one. The sample yields approximately 130,000 clones, over 80% seen once. CDR1 WNHNN and CDR2 SYGVQD come from the germline V gene (reference sequence). CDR3 length: 14 residues. V lost 7 bases, J lost 5 bases, and 17 bases lay in between. The sample comprised PBMCs. The receptor's source is a man aged 40-49 years in good health and CMV-seronegative. The V gene is TRBV10-1, the J gene TRBJ1-1; D not resolved. Here the CDR3 DNA reads TGCGCCAGCAAACTCCGGGAAGACTGTACTGAAGCTTTCTTT. Translating it yields CASKLREDCTEAFF.